A selection of T cell receptor beta chains follows, all from one sample in a study of cytomegalovirus exposure and HLA in healthy donors. The data were produced by immunoSEQ multiplex PCR, yet TCRdb's version contains in-frame clones alone and is incomplete. The sample contains some 200,000 clones, 75% to 85% of which appear only once. The material sequenced was PBMCs. The receptors derive from a girl aged 5-17 years in good health and CMV-seropositive. Each CDR3 is given with its conserved first and last residue. The order of the fields is V gene, J gene, D gene, clone size, CDR3 DNA, CDR3 protein. The D gene is left open where the match is weak. Clone size, where shown, is once, few, many, or a class for clones that have expanded.

V: TRBV27
J: TRBJ1-2
D: NA
size: NA
DNA: TGTGCCAGCAGTTTCGGGGCCGCGGAGGGGAACTATGGCTACACCTTC
CDR3: CASSFGAAEGNYGYTF

V: TRBV6-1
J: TRBJ2-5
D: TRBD2
size: NA
DNA: TGTGCCAGCAGTGAACTAGCGGGTCGAGAGACCCAGTACTTC
CDR3: CASSELAGRETQYF

V: TRBV4-1
J: TRBJ2-2
D: TRBD1
size: once
DNA: TGCGCCAGCAGCCAGCCGGGACAGGGGTACACCGGGGAGCTGTTTTTT
CDR3: CASSQPGQGYTGELFF

V: TRBV4-3
J: TRBJ2-3
D: NA
size: once
DNA: TGCGCCAGCAGCCAAGACGGCAGGGGCACAGATACGCAGTATTTT
CDR3: CASSQDGRGTDTQYF

V: TRBV5-6
J: TRBJ2-3
D: NA
size: NA
DNA: TGTGCCAGCAGCAAAAACCTAGCAGTGGATACGCAGTATTTT
CDR3: CASSKNLAVDTQYF

V: TRBV5-4
J: TRBJ2-2
D: TRBD2
size: NA
DNA: TGTGCCAGCAGCTTCGTACTAGCGAGTAACACCGGGGAGCTGTTTTTT
CDR3: CASSFVLASNTGELFF

V: TRBV11-2
J: TRBJ2-3
D: TRBD2
size: once
DNA: TGTGCCAGCAGGCCTGGCGGGGGGTTGGGGACAGATACGCAGTATTTT
CDR3: CASRPGGGLGTDTQYF

V: TRBV4-3
J: TRBJ2-1
D: TRBD2
size: NA
DNA: TGCGCCAGCAGCCGCGGTCGCGGGGGGACATACAATGAGCAGTTCTTC
CDR3: CASSRGRGGTYNEQFF

V: TRBV11-3
J: TRBJ2-7
D: NA
size: NA
DNA: TGTGCCAGCAGCTTAAGACAGTCAGCCTACGAGCAGTACTTC
CDR3: CASSLRQSAYEQYF

V: TRBV6-5
J: TRBJ2-5
D: NA
size: few
DNA: TGTGCCAGCAGTCGGACTCGTGGAGAGGTGACCCAGTACTTC
CDR3: CASSRTRGEVTQYF

V: TRBV30
J: TRBJ1-2
D: TRBD1
size: NA
DNA: TGTGCCTGGAGCGGGGGACAGGGGGTCGACGGCTACACCTTC
CDR3: CAWSGGQGVDGYTF

V: TRBV19
J: TRBJ1-5
D: NA
size: few
DNA: TGTGCCAGTAGTTCCCGGAGTCAGCCCCAGCATTTT
CDR3: CASSSRSQPQHF

V: TRBV4-1
J: TRBJ2-3
D: NA
size: NA
DNA: TGCGCCAGCAGCCAATTCTCGTTCGCAGATACGCAGTATTTT
CDR3: CASSQFSFADTQYF

V: TRBV25-1
J: TRBJ2-3
D: NA
size: few
DNA: TGTGCCAGCTCTCGAATCGGGGGAGACTCAGATACGCAGTATTTT
CDR3: CASSRIGGDSDTQYF

V: TRBV10-1
J: TRBJ2-1
D: NA
size: NA
DNA: TGCGCCAAGGTCGAACGGGGGGCTGGCTACAATGAGCAGTTCTTC
CDR3: CAKVERGAGYNEQFF

V: TRBV4-3
J: TRBJ2-7
D: TRBD1
size: NA
DNA: TGCGCCAGCAGCCAGTGGACAGGAACCTACGAGCAGTACTTC
CDR3: CASSQWTGTYEQYF

V: TRBV15
J: TRBJ2-1
D: NA
size: NA
DNA: TGTGCCACCAGGGGGGGGCCCGGCAATGAGCAGTTCTTC
CDR3: CATRGGPGNEQFF

V: TRBV15
J: TRBJ2-1
D: TRBD2
size: NA
DNA: TGTGCCACCAGCAGGGATAGCGGGGCCTCCTACAATGAGCAGTTCTTC
CDR3: CATSRDSGASYNEQFF

V: TRBV30
J: TRBJ1-2
D: NA
size: once
DNA: TGTGCCTGGAGAATTACCCCGAGGTTAAACGGCTATGGCTACACCTTC
CDR3: CAWRITPRLNGYGYTF

V: TRBV2
J: TRBJ2-1
D: NA
size: NA
DNA: TGTGCCAGCAGTGATGAGGGGGAGCGGGGGTTCTTC
CDR3: CASSDEGERGFF

V: TRBV19
J: TRBJ2-7
D: NA
size: NA
DNA: TGTGCCAGTAGTATAGCCCCCGGGGTCGGTCCCTACGAGCAGTACTTC
CDR3: CASSIAPGVGPYEQYF

V: TRBV5-6
J: TRBJ2-7
D: TRBD1
size: NA
DNA: TGTGCCAGCAGGAAAACAGGGGCCAACGAGCAGTACTTC
CDR3: CASRKTGANEQYF

V: TRBV4-2
J: TRBJ1-6
D: TRBD1
size: NA
DNA: TGTGCCAGCAGCCAAGAAACCCCCGGGACAGGTCTCCACTTT
CDR3: CASSQETPGTGLHF

V: TRBV9
J: TRBJ1-3
D: NA
size: NA
DNA: TGTGCCAGCAGCCCACCCCCCCCGGTCTCTGGAAACACCATATATTTT
CDR3: CASSPPPPVSGNTIYF

V: TRBV30
J: TRBJ2-5
D: NA
size: NA
DNA: TGTGCCTGGAGTGTGTTAGGTAGCTCGGAGACCCAGTACTTC
CDR3: CAWSVLGSSETQYF

V: TRBV9
J: TRBJ2-4
D: NA
size: NA
DNA: TGTGCCAGCAGCGTAGGAGGGGGAGCCAAAAACATTCAGTACTTC
CDR3: CASSVGGGAKNIQYF

V: TRBV14
J: TRBJ1-2
D: TRBD1
size: NA
DNA: TGTGCCAGCAGCCAAGCCGGGACAGCTAACTATGGCTACACCTTC
CDR3: CASSQAGTANYGYTF

V: TRBV2
J: TRBJ2-4
D: NA
size: NA
DNA: TGTGCCAGCAAGTCTTCTCGGCAGGGGTCGGGCATTCAGTACTTC
CDR3: CASKSSRQGSGIQYF

V: TRBV27
J: TRBJ1-2
D: TRBD1
size: few
DNA: TGTGCCAGCAGTCCCTGGACAGGGGGCCACTATGGCTACACCTTC
CDR3: CASSPWTGGHYGYTF

V: TRBV21-1
J: TRBJ2-1
D: NA
size: NA
DNA: TGTGCCAGCAGCAAAGCTGGGCTAGCGGGGGGGTCCTCCTACAATGAGCAGTTCTTC
CDR3: CASSKAGLAGGSSYNEQFF

V: TRBV11-3
J: TRBJ1-3
D: NA
size: few
DNA: TGTGCCAGCAGCTCGACGGGAGGGGCTGGAAACACCATATATTTT
CDR3: CASSSTGGAGNTIYF

V: TRBV5-6
J: TRBJ1-1
D: NA
size: NA
DNA: TGTGCCAGCAGCTTGGGTCGGGAAGTCTGGACTGAAGCTTTCTTT
CDR3: CASSLGREVWTEAFF

V: TRBV9
J: TRBJ2-3
D: NA
size: NA
DNA: TGTGCCAGCAGCCCAGAGGGATTTGGAGATACGCAGTATTTT
CDR3: CASSPEGFGDTQYF

V: TRBV19
J: TRBJ1-5
D: TRBD1
size: NA
DNA: TGTGCCAGTAGTTTCCCACAGGGGAATCAGCCCCAGCATTTT
CDR3: CASSFPQGNQPQHF

V: TRBV14
J: TRBJ2-7
D: TRBD2
size: NA
DNA: TGTGCCAGCAGCCAAGTTGGGGGGGCCTACGAGCAGTACTTC
CDR3: CASSQVGGAYEQYF

V: TRBV9
J: TRBJ1-5
D: NA
size: few
DNA: TGTGCCAGCAGCCCATCCCTGGGCCGACATCAGCCCCAGCATTTT
CDR3: CASSPSLGRHQPQHF

V: TRBV10-3
J: TRBJ2-3
D: NA
size: NA
DNA: TGTGCCATCAGTGAGTCCGGTCGAGGAGGCACAGATACGCAGTATTTT
CDR3: CAISESGRGGTDTQYF

V: TRBV9
J: TRBJ2-3
D: TRBD2
size: once
DNA: TGTGCCAGCTCAAGGGGGGGACTAGCGGGGGGCACAGATACGCAGTATTTT
CDR3: CASSRGGLAGGTDTQYF

V: TRBV6-5
J: TRBJ1-4
D: NA
size: NA
DNA: TGTGCCAGCAGCTATGGCGGGGTCGGGGGTGAAAAACTGTTTTTT
CDR3: CASSYGGVGGEKLFF

V: TRBV7-8
J: TRBJ2-1
D: TRBD1
size: once
DNA: TGTGCCAGCAGCGTACAGGGGGCGGCCTACAATGAGCAGTTCTTC
CDR3: CASSVQGAAYNEQFF

V: TRBV6-1
J: TRBJ2-3
D: TRBD1
size: NA
DNA: TGTGCCACCAGGGGCACAGGGGTCACAGATACGCAGTATTTT
CDR3: CATRGTGVTDTQYF

V: TRBV5-1
J: TRBJ2-5
D: NA
size: few
DNA: TGCGCCAGCAGCTTGGGGGGGCTAGCGGTCCAAGAGACCCAGTACTTC
CDR3: CASSLGGLAVQETQYF

V: TRBV7-8
J: TRBJ2-7
D: TRBD1
size: NA
DNA: TGTGCCAGCAGCCAAATTCCGGGACAGAACTACGAGCAGTACTTC
CDR3: CASSQIPGQNYEQYF

V: TRBV19
J: TRBJ1-1
D: NA
size: NA
DNA: TGTGCCAGTAGTTCCCCCGTTGAAGCTTTCTTT
CDR3: CASSSPVEAFF

V: TRBV6-4
J: TRBJ2-3
D: TRBD2
size: NA
DNA: TGTGCCAGCAGTGACTCGGTCGGGGGGGCAACAGATACGCAGTATTTT
CDR3: CASSDSVGGATDTQYF

V: TRBV7-8
J: TRBJ2-3
D: NA
size: few
DNA: TGTGCCAGCAGAGCCCGCCGGGGGGCCCCGTCGGATACGCAGTATTTT
CDR3: CASRARRGAPSDTQYF

V: TRBV6-5
J: TRBJ1-5
D: NA
size: NA
DNA: TGTGCCAGCAGACAGGGAAATCAGCCCCAGCATTTT
CDR3: CASRQGNQPQHF

V: TRBV5-1
J: TRBJ1-1
D: NA
size: NA
DNA: TGCGCCAGCGAAATTCCGTCGTCGGTAATGAACACTGAAGCTTTCTTT
CDR3: CASEIPSSVMNTEAFF

V: TRBV5-4
J: TRBJ1-2
D: TRBD1
size: few
DNA: TGTGCCAGCAGCTTGGCAGGGGGCGATGGCTACACCTTC
CDR3: CASSLAGGDGYTF

V: TRBV4-3
J: TRBJ2-1
D: TRBD1
size: few
DNA: TGCGCCAGCAGCCCTTTGACAGGGGCAAACAATGAGCAGTTCTTC
CDR3: CASSPLTGANNEQFF

V: TRBV9
J: TRBJ2-1
D: TRBD1
size: NA
DNA: TGTGCCAGCAGCCCCCGACAGGGCCCCTACAATGAGCAGTTCTTC
CDR3: CASSPRQGPYNEQFF

V: TRBV2
J: TRBJ2-1
D: NA
size: NA
DNA: TGTGCCAGCAGTGAAGGCGGGGCGGTTTACAATGAGCAGTTCTTC
CDR3: CASSEGGAVYNEQFF

V: TRBV6-1
J: TRBJ2-1
D: NA
size: once
DNA: TGTGCCAGCAGTGAACACGGAGGGGGGGCAGATGAGCAGTTCTTC
CDR3: CASSEHGGGADEQFF

V: TRBV4-3
J: TRBJ2-7
D: TRBD1
size: NA
DNA: TGCGCCAGCAGCCAAGAAAGGGGACAGGCTTACGAGCAGTACTTC
CDR3: CASSQERGQAYEQYF

V: TRBV10-2
J: TRBJ2-4
D: NA
size: once
DNA: TGCGCCAGCAGTGAGTCGACCGGGAGCGAGCTAGCCAAAAACATTCAGTACTTC
CDR3: CASSESTGSELAKNIQYF

V: TRBV18
J: TRBJ1-5
D: NA
size: NA
DNA: TGTGCCAGCTCACCACTAGGGGCTGGTCAGCCCCAGCATTTT
CDR3: CASSPLGAGQPQHF

V: TRBV19
J: TRBJ1-5
D: NA
size: NA
DNA: TGTGCCAGTAGTCCTATGTTGAATCAGCCCCAGCATTTT
CDR3: CASSPMLNQPQHF

V: TRBV6-4
J: TRBJ2-3
D: TRBD2
size: NA
DNA: TGTGCCAGCAGTGACGGGTCTAGCGGGGGGGCTCGGACAGATACGCAGTATTTT
CDR3: CASSDGSSGGARTDTQYF

V: TRBV5-8
J: TRBJ1-5
D: NA
size: NA
DNA: TGTGCCAGCAGCCCCGGGACCGGCGGGGGGCCCCAGCATTTT
CDR3: CASSPGTGGGPQHF

V: TRBV25-1
J: TRBJ1-4
D: TRBD1
size: NA
DNA: TGTGCCAGCAGTGACCACCCGTACAGGGGAGCTAATGAAAAACTGTTTTTT
CDR3: CASSDHPYRGANEKLFF